What follows are 6 T cell receptor beta chains derived from one specimen sequenced in a study of CD8 T cells in Susac syndrome (dated by TCRdb to about 2019). The library was prepared using the immunoSEQ multiplex PCR assay. RNA was extracted using the RNeasy kit, and roughly 0.5 to 1 ug of the RNA was reverse transcribed with random hexamers. The raw public reads went through TCRdb reprocessing: fastp at Q25, MiXCR clone calling, in-frame beta chains kept. CDR3 protein sequences are deduplicated, and each keeps its most common genes and DNA. In all, the sample holds more than 95,000 distinct CDR3 sequences, and around 95% of those were seen once. The ten largest clones take up around 0.2% of the sample. Specimen: CD8+ T cells from PBMCs. Receptors were obtained from a human donor with Susac syndrome.

The chain links TRBV7-3 to TRBJ2-1; 8 bases map to TRBD1. The germline CDR1 and CDR2 sequences are SGHTA and FQGTGA. The CDR3 sequence is 16 residues long. J gave up 7 bases and V 5 bases, and 13 bases lay outside the gene matches. In DNA form, the CDR3 reads TGTGCCAGCAGCCCCCTGGGGACAGGCCCGGGGAATGAGCAGTTCTTC. Protein: CASSPLGTGPGNEQFF.

The chain combines TRBV30 with TRBJ2-7; the D gene could be TRBD1 or TRBD2 (5 bases each). This CDR3 has 13 amino acids. V lost 0 bases and J 6 bases, leaving 12 bases between the germline ends. Germline V CDR1 and CDR2: GTSNPN, SVGIG (reference sequence). The CDR3 nucleotides are TGTGCCTGGAGTGTACAGGAGGAAGCCGAGCAGTACTTC. The encoded protein is CAWSVQEEAEQYF.

The V call is TRBV27, the J call TRBJ2-1, with D unresolved. Germline V gives CDR1 MNHEY, CDR2 SMNVEV (reference sequence). The CDR3 extends over 13 amino acids. Deletions cut 6 bases from V and 4 bases from J, with 10 bases between. The chain's CDR3 is CASRARRYNEQFF. The CDR3, as DNA: TGTGCCAGCAGGGCGAGGAGATACAATGAGCAGTTCTTC.

The gene calls are TRBV13 and TRBJ2-1; 8 nucleotides agree with TRBD2. V lost 4 bases to trimming and J lost 5 bases; unmatched junction nucleotides: 7. This CDR3 spans 15 amino acids. Germline assignment: CDR1 PRHDT and CDR2 FYEKMQ (reference sequence). As DNA, the CDR3 is TGTGCCAGCAGCTCGTTAGCGGGAACGCACAATGAGCAGTTCTTC. Translating it yields CASSSLAGTHNEQFF.

This clonotype came up a few times. J is TRBJ1-5 and V is TRBV3-1; no clear D gene. Germline-derived CDR1 and CDR2 are LGHDT and YNNKEL (reference sequence). V shed 0 bases and J shed 2 bases, with 8 bases lying between them. The CDR3 spans 15 residues. CDR3 sequence reads: CASSQDTGGNQPQHF. In nucleotides, the CDR3 is TGTGCCAGCAGCCAAGATACCGGGGGCAATCAGCCCCAGCATTTT.

This chain links TRBV6-5 with TRBJ1-1; tentatively, D is TRBD1 (6 bases). The CDR3 covers 15 residues. CDR1 is MNHEY and CDR2 is SVGAGI in the germline V gene. V was cut by 0 bases and J by 4 bases, with 12 bases left in between. Here the CDR3 reads CASSYSGHSVTEAFF. The DNA for the CDR3 is TGTGCCAGCAGTTACTCGGGACACTCTGTCACTGAAGCTTTCTTT.